This T cell receptor (beta chain) stems from a study of cytomegalovirus exposure and HLA in healthy donors. Study results and limitations: In vitro confirmation showed a few CMV-associated chains to be CMV antigen specific. Another analysis was done later, and it associated 17,000 or so TCR beta sequences with HLA alleles at 0.05 false discovery rate.

In its sample, this clone was seen a few times. Antigen unknown. PCR involved 60 Vbeta and 13 Jbeta primers. Only in-frame clones appear in the TCRdb table, and some are missing; sequencing was by immunoSEQ multiplex PCR. This table has about 150,000 clones, about 72% appearing once. CDR1 and CDR2 (germline): LGHNA, YSLEER. With V trimmed by 2 bases and J by 8 bases, 9 bases remained unmatched. This CDR3 is 15 amino acids long. The receptor was isolated from a man between 35 and 55 years old in good health and CMV-seronegative. Material: PBMCs. This rearrangement joins TRBV4-3 to TRBJ2-1; 7 nucleotides line up with TRBD2. CDR3 sequence reads: CASSQSMGEGYEQFF. CDR3 nucleotides: TGCGCCAGCAGCCAATCGATGGGGGAGGGCTATGAGCAGTTCTTC.